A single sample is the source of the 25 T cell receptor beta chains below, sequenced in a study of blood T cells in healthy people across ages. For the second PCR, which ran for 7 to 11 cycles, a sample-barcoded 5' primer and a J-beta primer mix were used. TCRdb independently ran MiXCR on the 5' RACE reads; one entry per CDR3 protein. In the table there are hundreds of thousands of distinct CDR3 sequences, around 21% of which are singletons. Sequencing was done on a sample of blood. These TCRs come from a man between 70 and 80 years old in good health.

CDR3: CASSPLGNTIYF. CDR3 DNA: TGTGCCAGCAGCCCTCTGGGAAACACCATATATTTT. V gene TRBV7-9 combines with J gene TRBJ1-3; no reliable D call. Trimming took off 5 bases at V and 4 bases at J, with 6 bases between the two ends. Germline-derived CDR1 and CDR2 are SEHNR and FQNEAQ (reference sequence). The CDR3 extends over 12 amino acids.

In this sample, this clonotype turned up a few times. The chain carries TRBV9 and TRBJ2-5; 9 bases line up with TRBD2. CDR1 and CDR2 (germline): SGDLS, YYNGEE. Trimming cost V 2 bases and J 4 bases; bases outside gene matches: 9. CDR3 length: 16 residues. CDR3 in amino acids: CASSVSSGKSGETQYF. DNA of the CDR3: TGTGCCAGCAGCGTCTCTAGCGGGAAGTCTGGAGAGACCCAGTACTTC.

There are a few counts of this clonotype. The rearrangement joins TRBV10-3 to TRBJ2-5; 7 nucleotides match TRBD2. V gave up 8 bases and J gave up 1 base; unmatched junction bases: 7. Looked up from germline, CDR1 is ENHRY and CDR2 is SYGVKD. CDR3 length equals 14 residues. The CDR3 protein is CAIGREKGQETQYF. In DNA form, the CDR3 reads TGTGCCATCGGGCGGGAGAAAGGCCAAGAGACCCAGTACTTC.

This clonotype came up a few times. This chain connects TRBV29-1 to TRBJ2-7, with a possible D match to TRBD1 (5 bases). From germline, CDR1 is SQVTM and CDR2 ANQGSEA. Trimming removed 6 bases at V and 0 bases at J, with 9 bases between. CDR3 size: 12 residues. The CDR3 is CSVGHFSYEQYF. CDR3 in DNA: TGCAGCGTCGGACACTTCTCCTACGAGCAGTACTTC.

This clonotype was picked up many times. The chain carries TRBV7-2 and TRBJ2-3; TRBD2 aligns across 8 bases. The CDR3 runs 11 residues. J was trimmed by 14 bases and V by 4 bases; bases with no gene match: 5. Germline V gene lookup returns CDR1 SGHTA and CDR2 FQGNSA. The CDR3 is CASSSRGDWYF. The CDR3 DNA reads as TGTGCCAGCAGCTCGCGGGGGGATTGGTATTTT.

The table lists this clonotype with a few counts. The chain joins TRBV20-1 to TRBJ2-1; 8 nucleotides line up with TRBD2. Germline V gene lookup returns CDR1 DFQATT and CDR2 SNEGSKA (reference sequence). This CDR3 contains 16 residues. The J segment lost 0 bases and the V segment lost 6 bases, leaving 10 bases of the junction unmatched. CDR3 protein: CSAPSVSGSSYNEQFF. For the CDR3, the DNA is TGCAGTGCCCCGTCGGTAAGCGGGAGCTCCTACAATGAGCAGTTCTTC.

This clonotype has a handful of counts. As DNA, the CDR3 is TGTGCCAGCAGCCGCATAGCGGGAGGAAACAATGAGCAGTTCTTC. Protein product: CASSRIAGGNNEQFF. The rearrangement uses TRBV3-1 and TRBJ2-1, with TRBD2 identical over 10 bases. J was trimmed by 5 bases and V by 4 bases; bases with no gene match: 5. Per the germline V gene, CDR1 is LGHDT and CDR2 is YNNKEL (reference sequence). CDR3 length equals 15 residues.

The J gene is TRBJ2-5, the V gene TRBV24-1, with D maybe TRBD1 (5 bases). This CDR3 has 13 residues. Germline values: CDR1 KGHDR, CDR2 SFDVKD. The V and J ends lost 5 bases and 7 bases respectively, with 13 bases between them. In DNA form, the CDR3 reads TGTGCCACCAGTGGTTCCAGGGATGGGACCCAGTACTTC. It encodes CATSGSRDGTQYF.

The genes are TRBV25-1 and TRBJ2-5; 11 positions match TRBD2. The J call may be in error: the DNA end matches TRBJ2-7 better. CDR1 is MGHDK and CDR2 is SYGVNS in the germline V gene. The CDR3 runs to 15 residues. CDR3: CASSLLAGDYYEQYF. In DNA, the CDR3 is TGTGCCAGCAGTTTACTAGCGGGAGATTACTACGAGCAGTACTTC.

The DNA for the CDR3 is TGTGCCACCAGTGATGCCGGGTCCTACGAGCAGTACTTC. The encoded protein is CATSDAGSYEQYF. This chain connects TRBV24-1 to TRBJ2-7; the D is unclear. Looked up from germline, CDR1 is KGHDR and CDR2 is SFDVKD. Trimming took off 3 bases at V and 1 base at J, with 6 bases between the two ends. This CDR3 contains 13 residues.

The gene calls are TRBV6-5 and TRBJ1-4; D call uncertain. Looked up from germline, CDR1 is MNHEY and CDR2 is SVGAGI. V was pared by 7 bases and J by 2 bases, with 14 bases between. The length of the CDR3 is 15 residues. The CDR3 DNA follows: TGTGCCAGCACCCGAGGACCGGCGACTAATGAAAAACTGTTTTTT. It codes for CASTRGPATNEKLFF.

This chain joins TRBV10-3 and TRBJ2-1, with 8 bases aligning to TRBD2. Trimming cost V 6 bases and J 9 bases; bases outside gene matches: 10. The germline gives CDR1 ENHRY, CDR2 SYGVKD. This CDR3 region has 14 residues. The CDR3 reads CAIRVGLVTSEQFF. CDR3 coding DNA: TGTGCCATCAGGGTGGGACTAGTAACGAGTGAGCAGTTCTTC.

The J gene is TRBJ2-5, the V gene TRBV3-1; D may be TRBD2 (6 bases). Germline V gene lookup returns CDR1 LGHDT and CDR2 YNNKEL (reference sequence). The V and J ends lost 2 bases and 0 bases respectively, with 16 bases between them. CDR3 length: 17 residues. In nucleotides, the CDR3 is TGTGCCAGCAGCCAATTATATACGGGAGAGTACCAAGAGACCCAGTACTTC. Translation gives CASSQLYTGEYQETQYF.

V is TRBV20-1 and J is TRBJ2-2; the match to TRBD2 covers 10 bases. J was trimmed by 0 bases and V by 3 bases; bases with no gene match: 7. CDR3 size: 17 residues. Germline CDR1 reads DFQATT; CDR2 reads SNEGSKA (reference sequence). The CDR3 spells CSARGLAGVTNTGELFF. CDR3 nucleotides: TGCAGTGCTAGGGGTCTAGCGGGAGTAACGAACACCGGGGAGCTGTTTTTT.

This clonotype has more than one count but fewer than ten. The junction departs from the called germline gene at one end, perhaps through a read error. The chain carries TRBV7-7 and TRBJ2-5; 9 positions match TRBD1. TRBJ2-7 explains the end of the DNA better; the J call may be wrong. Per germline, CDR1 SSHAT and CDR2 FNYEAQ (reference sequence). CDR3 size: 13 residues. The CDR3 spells CASSTDRGDEQYF. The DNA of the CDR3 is TGTGCTAGCAGCACAGACAGGGGGGACGAGCAGTACTTC.

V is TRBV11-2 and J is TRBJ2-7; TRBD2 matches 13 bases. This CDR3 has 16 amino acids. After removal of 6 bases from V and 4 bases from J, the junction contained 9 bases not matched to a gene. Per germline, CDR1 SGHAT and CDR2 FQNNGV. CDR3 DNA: TGTGCCAGCAGTTCTGGGACTAGCGGGACCTATTACGAGCAGTACTTC. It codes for CASSSGTSGTYYEQYF.

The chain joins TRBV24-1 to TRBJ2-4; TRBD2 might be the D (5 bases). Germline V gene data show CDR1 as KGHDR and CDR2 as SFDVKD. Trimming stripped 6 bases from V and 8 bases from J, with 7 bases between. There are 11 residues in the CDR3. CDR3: CATSRGDIQYF. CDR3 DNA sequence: TGTGCCACCAGTCGGGGTGACATTCAGTACTTC.

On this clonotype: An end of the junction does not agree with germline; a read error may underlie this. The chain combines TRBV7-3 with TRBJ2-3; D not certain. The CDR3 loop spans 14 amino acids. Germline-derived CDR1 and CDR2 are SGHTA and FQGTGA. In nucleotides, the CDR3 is TGTGCCAGCAGCCTGGGCCTTATCACAGATGCGCAGTATTTT. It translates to CASSLGLITDAQYF.

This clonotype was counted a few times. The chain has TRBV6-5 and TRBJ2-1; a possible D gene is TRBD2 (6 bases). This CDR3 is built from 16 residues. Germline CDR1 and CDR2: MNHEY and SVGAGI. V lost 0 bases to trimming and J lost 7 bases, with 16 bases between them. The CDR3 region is CASSYSPTSLRNEQFF. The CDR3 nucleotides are TGTGCCAGCAGTTACTCCCCGACTAGTCTTCGGAATGAGCAGTTCTTC.

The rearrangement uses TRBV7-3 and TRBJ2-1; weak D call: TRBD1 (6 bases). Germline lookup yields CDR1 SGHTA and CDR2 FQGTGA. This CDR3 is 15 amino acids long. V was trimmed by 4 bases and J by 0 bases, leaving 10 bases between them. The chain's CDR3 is CASSSGAISYNEQFF. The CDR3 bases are TGTGCCAGCAGCTCAGGGGCCATCTCCTACAATGAGCAGTTCTTC.

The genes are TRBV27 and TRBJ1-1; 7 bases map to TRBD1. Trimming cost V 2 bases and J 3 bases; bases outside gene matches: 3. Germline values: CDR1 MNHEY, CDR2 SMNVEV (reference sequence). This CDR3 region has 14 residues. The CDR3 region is CASSLEGAYTEAFF. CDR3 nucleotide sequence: TGTGCCAGCAGTTTAGAGGGGGCCTACACTGAAGCTTTCTTT.

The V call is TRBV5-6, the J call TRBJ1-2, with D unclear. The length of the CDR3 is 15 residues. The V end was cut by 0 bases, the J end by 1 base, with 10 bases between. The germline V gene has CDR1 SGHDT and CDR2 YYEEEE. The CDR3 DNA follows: TGTGCCAGCAGCTTGGTGGCAGCAGTTAACTATGGCTACACCTTC. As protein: CASSLVAAVNYGYTF.

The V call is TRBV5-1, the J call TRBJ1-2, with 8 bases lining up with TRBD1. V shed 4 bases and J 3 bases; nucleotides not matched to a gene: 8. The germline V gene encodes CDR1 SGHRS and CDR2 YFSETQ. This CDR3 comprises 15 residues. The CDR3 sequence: CASSVTQGADYGYTF. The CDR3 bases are TGCGCCAGCAGCGTTACGCAGGGGGCCGACTATGGCTACACCTTC.

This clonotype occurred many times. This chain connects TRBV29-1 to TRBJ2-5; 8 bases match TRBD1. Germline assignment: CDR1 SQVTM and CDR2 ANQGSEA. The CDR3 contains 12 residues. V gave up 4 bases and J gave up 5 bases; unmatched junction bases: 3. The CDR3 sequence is CSVGQGTETQYF. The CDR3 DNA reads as TGCAGCGTTGGACAGGGGACGGAGACCCAGTACTTC.

The CDR3 spells CASSRGLARETQYF. The CDR3 bases are TGTGCCAGCAGTAGGGGACTAGCCAGGGAGACCCAGTACTTC. The chain employs TRBV2 and TRBJ2-1, with 9 bases lining up with TRBD2. The end of the DNA aligns better with TRBJ2-5, so the J call may be wrong. The CDR3 length is 14 residues. CDR1 and CDR2 (germline): SNHLY, FYNNEI.